Below, 32 T cell receptor beta chains from the same sample are listed, as sequenced in a study of cytomegalovirus exposure and HLA in healthy donors (dated by TCRdb to the late 2010s). Receptor amplification or capture employed the immunoSEQ multiplex PCR assay. TCRdb took this table from immuneACCESS and kept in-frame rearrangements with V and J called. Such tables lack part of the clones; where checked against another copy, unresolved V genes explain under half of the gap, and the rest is unexplained. Here the sample has about 240,000 clones; 70% to 90% occur a single time. Together, the top ten hold 1% to 1.5% of the sample. Sequences were obtained from PBMCs. The receptors originated from a woman in her 30s in good health and CMV-seropositive.

The V gene is TRBV6-6, the J gene TRBJ1-2, with TRBD1 as a possible D gene (6 bases). The V end lost 0 bases, the J end lost 7 bases, and 9 bases lay between the germline ends. Germline V gene data show CDR1 as MNHNY and CDR2 as SVGAGI (reference sequence). The CDR3 contains 13 residues. CDR3 DNA sequence: TGTGCCAGCAGTTACTCAGGGGGTCTTGGCTACACCTTC. Residues: CASSYSGGLGYTF.

The gene calls are TRBV19 and TRBJ2-3; TRBD2 is a possible D gene (6 bases). V lost 4 bases and J lost 4, with 18 bases in between. The CDR3 is made up of 16 amino acids. Germline V gives CDR1 LNHDA, CDR2 SQIVND (reference sequence). The CDR3 DNA reads as TGTGCCAGTAGTAAAGTTGGGCTAGCGCGGGCAGATACGCAGTATTTT. As protein: CASSKVGLARADTQYF.

This clone was seen more than once but under ten times. The genes are TRBV6-5 and TRBJ1-2; D uncertain. The CDR3 is 11 residues long. Germline V gene data show CDR1 as MNHEY and CDR2 as SVGAGI. V was pared by 8 bases and J by 4 bases, with 8 bases between. The CDR3 spells CASGRSYGYTF. In DNA, the CDR3 is TGTGCCAGCGGGAGGAGCTATGGCTACACCTTC.

The gene calls are TRBV29-1 and TRBJ1-2; D ambiguous. The germline V and J ends were trimmed by 7 bases and 3 bases, with 9 bases remaining between them. This CDR3 spans 11 amino acids. Germline loops: CDR1 SQVTM, CDR2 ANQGSEA. CDR3 residues: CSGRGDYGYTF. Written as DNA, the CDR3 is TGCAGCGGACGGGGTGACTATGGCTACACCTTC. Supplemented by reference TRBV29-1 and TRBJ1-2, the full variable domain reads SAVISQKPSRDICQRGTSLTIQCQVDSQVTMMFWYRQQPGQSLTLIATANQGSEATYESGFVIDKFPISRPNLTFSTLTVSNMSPEDSSIYLCSGRGDYGYTFGSGTRLTVV.

This chain links TRBV5-1 with TRBJ2-3; 11 bases line up with TRBD1. The CDR3 is 16 residues long. Trimming took 3 bases from V and 4 from J; bases not matched to a gene: 7. In germline, CDR1 is SGHRS, CDR2 YFSETQ. The CDR3 protein is CASSYTPGQGADTQYF. The DNA for the CDR3 is TGCGCCAGCAGCTACACCCCGGGACAGGGGGCAGATACGCAGTATTTT.

The gene calls are TRBV4-2 and TRBJ2-3, with D possibly being TRBD2 (6 bases). V was clipped by 0 bases and J by 2 bases, with 12 bases between them. This CDR3 is built from 16 residues. Germline V gives CDR1 LGHNA, CDR2 YNFKEQ. The CDR3 DNA reads as TGTGCCAGCAGCCAAGAGCGTAGCGGATACACAGATACGCAGTATTTT. Translating it yields CASSQERSGYTDTQYF.

The V and J genes are TRBV30 and TRBJ2-1; 8 bases are a match to TRBD2. From germline, CDR1 is GTSNPN and CDR2 SVGIG (reference sequence). This CDR3 contains 16 residues. V lost 3 bases, J lost 4 bases, and 11 bases stayed unmatched. CDR3 sequence reads: CAWRSSEAGDYNEQFF. The CDR3 DNA is TGTGCCTGGAGGTCGAGTGAAGCGGGAGATTACAATGAGCAGTTCTTC.

J is TRBJ2-1 and V is TRBV4-1; D not resolved. V gave up 1 base and J gave up 8 bases, with 15 bases separating them. This CDR3 contains 15 residues. CDR1 MGHRA and CDR2 YSYEKL come from the germline V gene. In DNA, the CDR3 is TGCGCCAGCAGCCAAGTAAAGCGCCTAGTCGATGAGCAGTTCTTC. Its translation: CASSQVKRLVDEQFF.

The genes are TRBV30 and TRBJ1-5, with D perhaps matching TRBD1 (6 bases). The germline gives CDR1 GTSNPN, CDR2 SVGIG (reference sequence). The ends were cut back, 5 bases at V and 4 bases at J, with 12 bases in the middle. The length of the CDR3 is 13 residues. CDR3 coding DNA: TGTGCCTGGTCTACAGGGCCTAATCAGCCCCAGCATTTT. This encodes CAWSTGPNQPQHF.

This sequence joins TRBV7-9 and TRBJ1-3; D uncertain. Germline CDR1 and CDR2: SEHNR and FQNEAQ (reference sequence). The CDR3 sequence is 12 residues long. V shed 4 bases and J shed 3 bases, with 4 bases lying between them. The CDR3 loop reads CASSWLGNTIYF. CDR3 sequence (DNA): TGTGCCAGCAGCTGGCTTGGAAACACCATATATTTT.

This chain links TRBV5-8 with TRBJ1-2, with a tentative D call TRBD1 (6 bases). The CDR3 has 13 residues. CDR1 SGHTS and CDR2 YDEGEE come from the germline V gene. V was cut by 2 bases and J by 5 bases, with 10 bases left in between. CDR3 loop: CASSLNREYGYTF. Written as DNA, the CDR3 is TGTGCCAGCAGCTTAAACAGGGAATATGGCTACACCTTC.

This chain connects TRBV9 to TRBJ2-2; weak D call: TRBD2 (5 bases). The germline gives CDR1 SGDLS, CDR2 YYNGEE. V was cut by 0 bases and J by 4 bases, with 19 bases left in between. The CDR3 sequence is 18 residues long. CDR3 bases: TGTGCCAGCAGCGTAGCCCCGTTGAAGGGAGAGGGCACCGGGGAGCTGTTTTTT. Protein sequence: CASSVAPLKGEGTGELFF.

The chain recombines TRBV28 with TRBJ1-5; possible D gene TRBD1, 5 bases. CDR3 length equals 14 residues. Between the trimmed V and J ends, which lost 5 bases and 5 bases, there was a span of 13 bases. Germline CDR1 MDHEN, CDR2 SYDVKM. In DNA form, the CDR3 reads TGTGCCAGCAGTACCGGGGGAGACCATCAGCCCCAGCATTTT. This codes for CASSTGGDHQPQHF.

In its sample, this clone was seen once. This rearrangement joins TRBV6-1 to TRBJ1-1, with TRBD1 identical over 8 bases. Germline values: CDR1 MNHNS, CDR2 SASEGT. The CDR3 runs to 14 residues. Trimming at V came to 6 bases and at J to 1 base, leaving 4 bases not matched to a gene. The CDR3 sequence: CASSDDRGNTEAFF. The CDR3 nucleotides read TGTGCCAGCAGCGATGACAGGGGGAACACTGAAGCTTTCTTT.

The chain recombines TRBV27 with TRBJ2-7, with D possibly TRBD1 on 5 matching bases. Deletions cut 2 bases from V and 2 bases from J, with 10 bases between. The CDR3 covers 14 residues. Germline V gives CDR1 MNHEY, CDR2 SMNVEV (reference sequence). The CDR3 nucleotides read TGTGCCAGCAGTTTAGGGGCCAGGACCTACGAGCAGTACTTC. It codes for CASSLGARTYEQYF.

In DNA, the CDR3 is TGTGCCAGCTCACCACAAGGGGGGGGCGGCGGCTACACCTTC. This gives the protein CASSPQGGGGGYTF. V and J are TRBV18 and TRBJ1-2; D may be TRBD1 (6 bases). Germline V gene lookup returns CDR1 KGHSH and CDR2 LQKENI. Trimming took off 1 base at V and 8 bases at J, with 14 bases between the two ends. The CDR3 contains 14 residues.

This clone was recorded a few times. The identical CDR3 is also encoded by other nucleotide sequences in the sample. The genes are TRBV30 and TRBJ1-5; D uncertain. CDR1 and CDR2 from the germline V gene are GTSNPN and SVGIG (reference sequence). V was pared by 3 bases and J by 3 bases, with 6 bases between. CDR3 length: 12 amino acids. The DNA of the CDR3 is TGTGCCTGGAGAGGAGACAATCAGCCCCAGCATTTT. This encodes CAWRGDNQPQHF.

The rearrangement uses TRBV4-1 and TRBJ2-7, with 9 nucleotides matching TRBD2. V lost 3 bases, J lost 2 bases, and 14 bases stayed unmatched. The CDR3 consists of 18 residues. From germline, CDR1 is MGHRA and CDR2 YSYEKL. The CDR3 sequence is CASSHEGSGRIVAYEQYF. DNA of the CDR3: TGCGCCAGCAGCCATGAAGGAAGCGGGAGGATCGTCGCCTACGAGCAGTACTTC.

The chain recombines TRBV11-2 with TRBJ2-1; TRBD2 matches at 10 bases. Germline-derived CDR1 and CDR2 are SGHAT and FQNNGV. Trimming cost V 4 bases and J 3 bases; bases outside gene matches: 15. This CDR3 has 19 residues. In DNA, the CDR3 is TGTGCCAGCAGCTCCCCCCTTGGCAGCGGGAGGGGGGTCTACAATGAGCAGTTCTTC. Translated: CASSSPLGSGRGVYNEQFF.

This rearrangement joins TRBV6-1 to TRBJ1-4, with no clear D. From germline, CDR1 is MNHNS and CDR2 SASEGT. V gave up 5 bases and J gave up 0 bases, with 10 bases separating them. CDR3 length: 15 amino acids. CDR3 sequence reads: CASSPEVATNEKLFF. CDR3 sequence (DNA): TGTGCCAGCAGTCCCGAGGTTGCAACTAATGAAAAACTGTTTTTT.

The chain couples TRBV5-1 to TRBJ2-2; the match to TRBD1 covers 8 bases. This CDR3 has 13 residues. V lost 7 bases to trimming and J lost 1 base; unmatched junction nucleotides: 0. Germline CDR1 reads SGHRS; CDR2 reads YFSETQ. The CDR3 coding sequence is TGCGCCAGCGGGACAGGGAACACCGGGGAGCTGTTTTTT. Its translation is CASGTGNTGELFF.

This clone was recorded only once. This chain connects TRBV19 to TRBJ2-1; a weak D match, TRBD2 (6 bases). CDR3 length equals 15 residues. Trimming shortened V by 7 bases and J by 3 bases, and 16 bases separated the two germline ends. Germline V gene data show CDR1 as LNHDA and CDR2 as SQIVND (reference sequence). CDR3 in DNA: TGTGCCAGTACCCTTCGGGCTAGCGTCTACAATGAGCAGTTCTTC. Translating gives CASTLRASVYNEQFF. Complete variable domain (other parts from reference TRBV19 and TRBJ2-1): DGGITQSPKYLFRKEGQNVTLSCEQNLNHDAMYWYRQDPGQGLRLIYYSQIVNDFQKGDIAEGYSVSREKKESFPLTVTSAQKNPTAFYLCASTLRASVYNEQFFGPGTRLTVL.

The chain links TRBV6-1 to TRBJ1-5; D is unclear. The V gene lost 7 bases and the J gene lost 0 bases, with 7 bases spanning the gap. The CDR3 is made up of 13 amino acids. Germline assignment: CDR1 MNHNS and CDR2 SASEGT. CDR3 residues: CASTRYSNQPQHF. Written as DNA, the CDR3 is TGTGCCAGCACACGGTATAGCAATCAGCCCCAGCATTTT.

The CDR3 here is CASSLEVRQLSNTGELFF. In nucleotides, the CDR3 is TGCGCCAGCAGCTTGGAAGTCAGACAGCTAAGTAACACCGGGGAGCTGTTTTTT. This chain joins TRBV5-1 and TRBJ2-2; TRBD1 is a possible D gene (5 bases). Germline V gene data show CDR1 as SGHRS and CDR2 as YFSETQ. Trimming pared 0 bases from V and 2 bases from J, leaving 17 bases between. The CDR3 length is 18 residues.

The V call is TRBV5-4, the J call TRBJ2-4, with D possibly being TRBD2 (6 bases). Germline loops: CDR1 SGHNT, CDR2 YYREEE (reference sequence). The CDR3 runs to 16 residues. V dropped 4 bases and J dropped 2 bases, with 16 bases sitting between them. CDR3: CASSPGNAGPKNIQYF. The CDR3 bases are TGTGCCAGCAGCCCAGGGAACGCGGGGCCCAAAAACATTCAGTACTTC.

The chain links TRBV10-3 to TRBJ2-2, with 10 bases that match TRBD2. CDR1 is ENHRY and CDR2 is SYGVKD in the germline V gene. This CDR3 is 15 amino acids long. Trimming cost V 2 bases and J 3 bases; bases outside gene matches: 0. In DNA, the CDR3 is TGTGCCATCAGTGAGCTAGCGGGAGACACCGGGGAGCTGTTTTTT. This gives the protein CAISELAGDTGELFF.

V is TRBV2 and J is TRBJ1-4; D unresolved. CDR1 is SNHLY and CDR2 is FYNNEI in the germline V gene. Trimming shortened V by 7 bases and J by 0 bases, and 12 bases separated the two germline ends. The CDR3 runs to 15 residues. The CDR3 DNA is TGTGCCAGCAAGCCTATGGTCGCAACTAATGAAAAACTGTTTTTT. Translating it yields CASKPMVATNEKLFF.

The V call is TRBV10-1, the J call TRBJ2-7, with 9 bases fitting TRBD2. After removal of 2 bases from V and 6 bases from J, the junction contained 5 bases not matched to a gene. CDR3 length: 14 residues. Germline values: CDR1 WNHNN, CDR2 SYGVQD (reference sequence). This CDR3 reads CASSEQAGGSEQYF. In DNA, the CDR3 is TGCGCCAGCAGTGAGCAGGCGGGAGGGTCCGAGCAGTACTTC.

The V and J genes are TRBV6-6 and TRBJ2-2; 7 bases are a match to TRBD1. The ends lost 6 bases at V and 1 base at J; junction bases unmatched: 8. This CDR3 has 16 residues. In germline, CDR1 is MNHNY, CDR2 SVGAGI (reference sequence). The CDR3 is CASRATGARNTGELFF. CDR3 coding DNA: TGTGCCAGCAGAGCCACAGGGGCGAGGAACACCGGGGAGCTGTTTTTT.

The CDR3 loop reads CASRDREGLTDTQYF. The CDR3 DNA reads as TGCGCCAGCCGAGACCGGGAGGGCCTAACAGATACGCAGTATTTT. The chain joins TRBV5-1 to TRBJ2-3, with 8 bases that match TRBD2. Unmatched junction bases numbered 10, after V lost 7 bases and J lost 3 bases. Germline V CDR1 and CDR2: SGHRS, YFSETQ. The CDR3 covers 15 residues.

There are a few counts of this clone. The V gene is TRBV19, the J gene TRBJ1-2; TRBD1 aligns across 7 bases. Losses at the gene ends were 4 bases for V and 0 bases for J; bases not matched to a gene: 8. CDR3 size: 16 residues. Germline V gene data show CDR1 as LNHDA and CDR2 as SQIVND (reference sequence). The CDR3 reads CASSTNRDSPNYGYTF. The CDR3 nucleotides are TGTGCCAGTAGTACTAACCGGGACAGCCCTAACTATGGCTACACCTTC.

The chain employs TRBV19 and TRBJ2-4; 7 bases map to TRBD1. The CDR3 is 17 residues long. Trimming at V came to 4 bases and at J to 8 bases, leaving 17 bases not matched to a gene. Looked up from germline, CDR1 is LNHDA and CDR2 is SQIVND (reference sequence). The CDR3 bases are TGTGCCAGTAGTACCCTATCCAACGAGGGGGCTGTATACATTCAGTACTTC. Its translation: CASSTLSNEGAVYIQYF.